This T cell receptor (beta chain) was recorded in a study of CD8 T cells in ankylosing spondylitis. The germline V gene encodes CDR1 SGHVS and CDR2 FNYEAQ. Losses at the gene ends were 4 bases for V and 5 bases for J; bases not matched to a gene: 1. This CDR3 has 15 residues. In making TCR beta libraries, quantitative 5'-RACE with molecular barcodes was used. TCRdb re-analysed the 5' RACE reads in MiXCR, keeping a single row per CDR3 protein. The sample has approximately 92,000 distinct CDR3 sequences, roughly 10% seen once; the top ten hold just over 5%. This clonotype was picked up many times. The clonotype was recovered from a male donor with ankylosing spondylitis or in good health (not recorded which). The V call is TRBV7-6, the J call TRBJ1-6, with 11 bases that match TRBD1. The sequenced material came from blood, either unsorted or a sorted T cell fraction (not recorded which). CDR3 in amino acids: CASSSGQGDNSPLHF. The CDR3 DNA reads as TGTGCCAGCAGCTCGGGACAGGGGGATAATTCACCCCTCCACTTT.